This TCR beta chain was identified in a study of T cells in tumors after PD-1 blockade. Sequencing was performed with immunoSEQ multiplex PCR; in TCRdb, only in-frame clones are kept and a portion is missing. Here the sample spans 5,000 to 6,500 clones, around 80% being singletons. Source: PBMCs, taken after anti-PD-1 therapy. The receptor's source is a human donor with advanced basal cell or squamous cell carcinoma (not recorded which).

CDR3 loop: CASSEAGESRGQYF. The CDR3 region has the DNA TGTGCCAGCAGTGAAGCGGGCGAATCCCGGGGCCAGTACTTC. The chain uses TRBV6-1 and TRBJ2-5; maybe TRBD2 (5 bases). Trimming took 0 bases from V and 10 from J, leaving 15 bases between them. CDR1 is MNHNS, CDR2 SASEGT, per germline. The CDR3 covers 14 residues.